The T cell receptor beta chain under discussion was sequenced for a study of shared clonotypes between healthy human individuals. As defined, naive CD8 cells were CD45RO-negative and positively selected for CCR7, with terminally differentiated effector memory CD45RA+ cells excluded. Generated by immunoSEQ multiplex PCR, the TCRdb table keeps only in-frame clones and is missing some. Among 650,000 to 800,000 clones listed, about 90% were seen once. Sequences were obtained from naive CD8+ T cells sorted from blood. The clonotype comes from a man under 40 in good health.

The CDR3 here is CASSEGYGYEQYF. CDR3 coding DNA: TGTGCCAGCAGCGAAGGGTACGGCTACGAGCAGTACTTC. This chain joins TRBV7-3 and TRBJ2-7; no clear D gene. The CDR3 extends over 13 amino acids. The germline CDR1 and CDR2 sequences are SGHTA and FQGTGA. Between the trimmed V and J ends, which lost 5 bases and 3 bases, there was a span of 11 bases. Based on the CDR3 plus reference TRBV7-3 and TRBJ2-7, the full variable domain is GAGVSQTPSNKVTEKGKYVELRCDPISGHTALYWYRQSLGQGPEFLIYFQGTGAADDSGLPNDRFFAVRPEGSVSTLKIQRTERGDSAVYLCASSEGYGYEQYFGPGTRLTVT.